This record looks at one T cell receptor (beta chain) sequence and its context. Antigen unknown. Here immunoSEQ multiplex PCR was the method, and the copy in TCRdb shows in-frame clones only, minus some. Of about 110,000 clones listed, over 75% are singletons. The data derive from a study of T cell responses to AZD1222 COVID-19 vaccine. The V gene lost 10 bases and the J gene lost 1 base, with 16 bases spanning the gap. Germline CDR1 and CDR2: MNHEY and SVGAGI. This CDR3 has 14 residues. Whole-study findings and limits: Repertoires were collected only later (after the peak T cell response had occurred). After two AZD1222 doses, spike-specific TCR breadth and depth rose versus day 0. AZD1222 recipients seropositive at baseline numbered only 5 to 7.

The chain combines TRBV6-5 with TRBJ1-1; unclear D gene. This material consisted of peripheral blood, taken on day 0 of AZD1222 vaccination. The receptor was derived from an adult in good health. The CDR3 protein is CATKGRFGNTEAFF. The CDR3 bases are TGTGCCACCAAAGGGAGGTTCGGGAACACTGAAGCTTTCTTT.